The next 16 T cell receptor beta chains were all read from a single sample in a study of molecular identifiers for immune sequencing clone quantification (dated by TCRdb to the late 2010s). The library was obtained by PCR. The listed sequencing device is NextSeq 500. The public reads were reprocessed in TCRdb via fastp at Q25 and MiXCR, keeping in-frame beta chains. A single entry per CDR3 protein holds the most common genes and DNA from its merged rows. In all, the sample holds more than 10,000 distinct CDR3 sequences, and around 23% of those were seen once. 1.5% of the sample is in the top ten clones. Source material: naive CD8+ T cells from blood, with Jurkat cell RNA spiked in. The intended sense of this specimen's cell subset or site label: FACS-sorted CD8+CD4-CCR7+CD45RA+ naive T cells. These receptors were collected from a human donor in good health. Some libraries in this study had Jurkat cell RNA spiked in.

The table lists this clonotype with many counts. The gene calls are TRBV2 and TRBJ2-5; no clear D gene. V lost 1 base to trimming and J lost 2 bases, with 5 bases between them. This CDR3 contains 13 residues. CDR1 and CDR2 from the germline V gene are SNHLY and FYNNEI. CDR3 loop: CASSEVVQETQYF. The CDR3 DNA reads TGTGCCAGCAGTGAAGTAGTACAAGAGACCCAGTACTTC.

This clonotype has just a few counts. The rearrangement joins TRBV27 to TRBJ2-1; TRBD2 might be the D (6 bases). Deletions cut 1 base from V and 0 bases from J, with 13 bases between. This CDR3 is built from 17 residues. Germline V lookup: CDR1 MNHEY, CDR2 SMNVEV (reference sequence). This CDR3 is CASSLYGGGNSYNEQFF. CDR3 sequence (DNA): TGTGCCAGCAGTTTATATGGGGGAGGTAACTCCTACAATGAGCAGTTCTTC.

Notes on this clonotype: A read error may be the cause here, since a much bigger clone is one base away. The chain joins TRBV4-1 to TRBJ2-3; D is perhaps TRBD2 (5 bases). The CDR3 length is 16 residues. Germline lookup yields CDR1 MGHRA and CDR2 YSYEKL. V lost 2 bases and J lost 2, with 14 bases in between. CDR3 in DNA: TGCGCCAGCAGCCAAACTCCGCGGGCTACCACAGATACGCAGTATTTT. It yields the protein CASSQTPRATTDTQYF.

This clonotype counts as medium-sized (0.01 to 0.1%). The rearrangement uses TRBV7-2 and TRBJ2-1; D gene uncertain. The CDR3 spans 13 residues. Trimming cost V 5 bases and J 4 bases, with 9 bases left between them. CDR1 is SGHTA and CDR2 is FQGNSA in the germline V gene. The CDR3: CASSPGRYNEQFF. In DNA, the CDR3 is TGTGCCAGCAGCCCCGGGCGGTACAATGAGCAGTTCTTC.

Notes on this clonotype: Being one base from a much bigger clone, this may be a read error. This CDR3 reads CASSQGTPNTGERFF. The CDR3 nucleotides are TGCGCCAGCAGCCAGGGGACCCCGAACACCGGGGAGCGGTTTTTT. This chain connects TRBV4-3 to TRBJ2-2; D possibly uses TRBD1 or TRBD2 (5 bases each). Germline V lookup: CDR1 LGHNA, CDR2 YSLEER. This CDR3 comprises 15 residues.

V usage is TRBV12-3 or TRBV12-4 and J usage is TRBJ2-1, with TRBD2 matching over 8 bases. The CDR3 has 13 amino acids. J was trimmed by 7 bases and V by 6 bases; bases with no gene match: 5. CDR3 coding DNA: TGTGCCAGCAGCCCCCCGGGGGGGAATGAGCAGTTCTTC. This codes for CASSPPGGNEQFF.

This clonotype is labeled as medium-sized. V usage is TRBV4-3 and J usage is TRBJ2-5; the match to TRBD1 covers 10 bases. The CDR3 contains 16 residues. Trimming cost V 3 bases and J 5 bases; bases outside gene matches: 9. Germline V CDR1 and CDR2: LGHNA, YSLEER. The CDR3 sequence is CASSQTTGGLAETQYF. CDR3 DNA: TGCGCCAGCAGCCAGACGACAGGGGGCCTTGCGGAGACCCAGTACTTC.

Regarding this clonotype: Just one base apart from a much larger clone, this may be a read error. The rearrangement links TRBV5-3 to TRBJ2-7; tentatively, D is TRBD2 (5 bases). TRBV5-3 is sorted into the ORF group, with uncertain function. The CDR3 length is 16 residues. CDR3: CAGRTEPQLSSYEQYF. The CDR3 bases are TGTGCCGGAAGGACTGAACCACAATTAAGCTCCTACGAGCAGTACTTC.

This clonotype appeared a few times. The V gene is TRBV6-5, the J gene TRBJ2-7; 7 bases align to TRBD1. CDR3 length equals 15 residues. Germline CDR1 MNHEY, CDR2 SVGAGI. V was pared by 6 bases and J by 2 bases, with 10 bases of the junction left unmatched. The CDR3 loop reads CASRGQAPFPYEQYF. CDR3 nucleotide sequence: TGTGCCAGCAGAGGACAGGCGCCTTTTCCCTACGAGCAGTACTTC.

This clonotype came up a few times. The V gene is TRBV13, the J gene TRBJ2-1, with TRBD1 identical over 9 bases. This CDR3 has 15 amino acids. After removal of 6 bases from V and 9 bases from J, the junction contained 12 bases not matched to a gene. Germline V gene sequence: CDR1 PRHDT, CDR2 FYEKMQ (reference sequence). The CDR3 loop is CASSLSWTGDAEQFF. DNA of the CDR3: TGTGCCAGCAGTCTGTCCTGGACAGGGGATGCTGAGCAGTTCTTC.

Relative to its sample, this clonotype is medium-sized (0.01 to 0.1%). This chain connects TRBV20-1 to TRBJ2-7; no definite D call. In germline, CDR1 is DFQATT, CDR2 SNEGSKA (reference sequence). The V end lost 3 bases, the J end lost 4 bases, and 13 bases lay between the germline ends. The CDR3 spans 13 residues. Here the CDR3 reads CSASHLSRYEQYF. The CDR3 DNA sequence: TGCAGTGCTAGCCACCTCAGCAGATACGAGCAGTACTTC.

This clonotype is deemed medium-sized (0.01 to 0.1%). This sequence joins TRBV19 and TRBJ2-3; no clear D gene. The germline V gene has CDR1 LNHDA and CDR2 SQIVND (reference sequence). Trimming removed 5 bases at V and 2 bases at J, with 14 bases between. This CDR3 is built from 15 residues. The CDR3 DNA sequence: TGTGCCAGTAGTCCCAGCCCTGGCCTCACAGATACGCAGTATTTT. Translating it yields CASSPSPGLTDTQYF.

A remark on this clonotype: Its ends do not fully match the called genes, so a read error is possible. V usage is TRBV4-3 and J usage is TRBJ2-2, with D possibly matching TRBD2 (6 bases). The germline V gene encodes CDR1 LGHNA and CDR2 YSLEER. The CDR3 loop spans 13 amino acids. This chain's CDR3 is CASREHGTGERVF. The DNA of the CDR3 is TGCGCCAGCAGGGAGCATGGTACCGGGGAGCGGGTTTTT.

On this clonotype itself: The junction does not match germline at one end; this may be a read error. V and J are TRBV11-2 and TRBJ2-1; D not certain. The CDR3 has 11 residues. From germline, CDR1 is SGHAT and CDR2 FQNNGV. The chain's CDR3 is CASSLLSEQVF. The CDR3, as DNA: TGTGCCAGCAGCCTGCTGAGCGAGCAGGTCTTC.

On this clonotype itself: A single base separates this from a much larger clone, so it may be a read error. The chain has TRBV19 and TRBJ2-4; no definite D call. This CDR3 is 12 amino acids long. Germline V CDR1 and CDR2: LNHDA, SQIVND (reference sequence). V was clipped by 7 bases and J by 10 bases, with 14 bases between them. CDR3 protein: CASNIGRMIQYF. The CDR3 nucleotides are TGTGCCAGTAATATTGGCAGGATGATTCAGTACTTC.

This rearrangement joins TRBV27 to TRBJ1-6, with a weak D call TRBD1 (5 bases). Germline-derived CDR1 and CDR2 are MNHEY and SMNVEV (reference sequence). The CDR3 sequence is 14 residues long. V was cut by 2 bases and J by 11 bases, with 13 bases left in between. The CDR3 protein is CASSLVGPGAPLHF. CDR3 coding DNA: TGTGCCAGCAGTTTAGTGGGGCCGGGCGCACCCCTCCACTTT.